This T cell receptor beta chain came from a study of blood T cell repertoires in COVID-19. The overall study: Researchers got acute and convalescent COVID-19 samples from the United States, Italy and Spain. T cells, B-cell-depleted T cells, or PBMCs supplied cDNA or gDNA.

Seattle's enrolled individuals joined amid active infection and were then monitored longitudinally. V trimming: 0 bases; J trimming: 12 bases; junction bases outside the gene matches: 2. Germline assignment: CDR1 SGHAT and CDR2 FQNNGV. This CDR3 has 14 residues. In the authors' methods: Researchers report that nucleated cell counts were estimated from reference gene primer amplification. Clones were sequenced by immunoSEQ multiplex PCR, and TCRdb holds only the in-frame ones, with some missing. V and J calls and clone size come straight from that table; D and trimming were deduced from the DNA. Here the sample spans about 160,000 clones, 85% being singletons.

The sample consisted of peripheral blood. This receptor was identified in a woman aged 50 to 60 with COVID-19, enrolled during active disease. This chain links TRBV11-2 with TRBJ2-1, with TRBD2 matching 13 bases. For the CDR3, the DNA is TGTGCCAGCAGCTTAGAGAGGACTAGCGGGGGGCAGTTCTTC. This translates into CASSLERTSGGQFF. Together with reference TRBV11-2 and TRBJ2-1, the CDR3 gives the full variable domain: EAGVAQSPRYKIIEKRQSVAFWCNPISGHATLYWYQQILGQGPKLLIQFQNNGVVDDSQLPKDRFSAERLKGVDSTLKIQPAKLEDSAVYLCASSLERTSGGQFFGPGTRLTVL.